What follows are 31 T cell receptor beta chains derived from one specimen sequenced in a study of shared clonotypes between healthy human individuals. Profiling relied on immunoSEQ multiplex PCR, and the TCRdb table lists in-frame clones only, not all of them. The data show roughly 2.1 million clones, about 93% seen once. Naive-designated CD8 cells lacked CD45RO, were positively enriched for CCR7, and omitted terminally differentiated effector memory CD45RA+ cells. Sequenced: naive CD8+ T cells from PBMCs. These receptors all come from a man aged 18-30 years in good health. Some clones in this sample may be carry-over from other donors' samples.

The CDR3 spells CASSQGLAHYNEQFF. Written as DNA, the CDR3 is TGCGCCAGCAGCCAAGGGCTAGCGCACTACAATGAGCAGTTCTTC. The chain employs TRBV4-3 and TRBJ2-1, with D perhaps matching TRBD2 (6 bases). Trimming stripped 1 base from V and 3 bases from J, with 10 bases between. The germline V gene has CDR1 LGHNA and CDR2 YSLEER. The CDR3 spans 15 residues.

The chain joins TRBV11-2 to TRBJ2-3; possible D gene TRBD1, 6 bases. The CDR3 has 12 residues. V lost 4 bases, J lost 6 bases, and 8 bases lay in between. Germline-derived CDR1 and CDR2 are SGHAT and FQNNGV. Here the CDR3 DNA reads TGTGCCAGCAGCTACGACAGGGATACGCAGTATTTT. Protein: CASSYDRDTQYF.

This chain uses TRBV19 with TRBJ2-7, with TRBD2 matching over 9 bases. The trim removed 3 bases at V and 5 bases at J, leaving 14 bases unmatched. This CDR3 is built from 17 residues. The germline CDR1 and CDR2 sequences are LNHDA and SQIVND (reference sequence). The CDR3, as DNA: TGTGCCAGTAGTATGTTTCCGGCGGGAGGGCCTACGGACGAGCAGTACTTC. The encoded protein is CASSMFPAGGPTDEQYF.

The rearrangement uses TRBV9 and TRBJ2-2, with 11 nucleotides matching TRBD2. CDR3 length equals 17 residues. Germline V lookup: CDR1 SGDLS, CDR2 YYNGEE. Unmatched junction bases numbered 2, after V lost 1 base and J lost 0 bases. CDR3 protein: CASSVTSGSSNTGELFF. In DNA form, the CDR3 reads TGTGCCAGCAGCGTAACTAGCGGGAGCTCGAACACCGGGGAGCTGTTTTTT.

V usage is TRBV9 and J usage is TRBJ2-1; 7 bases map to TRBD2. Trimming took 3 bases from V and 6 from J; bases not matched to a gene: 9. The germline V gene encodes CDR1 SGDLS and CDR2 YYNGEE. The CDR3 loop spans 15 amino acids. The chain's CDR3 is CASSASSGRANEQFF. The CDR3, as DNA: TGTGCCAGCAGCGCCTCTAGCGGAAGGGCCAATGAGCAGTTCTTC.

The rearrangement uses TRBV25-1 and TRBJ1-5, with a weak D call TRBD1 (5 bases). This CDR3 has 15 residues. The germline V and J ends were trimmed by 1 base and 3 bases, with 10 bases remaining between them. The germline V gene encodes CDR1 MGHDK and CDR2 SYGVNS. The CDR3 nucleotides read TGTGCCAGCAGTGAATTTGGGGCAGTCAATCAGCCCCAGCATTTT. Protein sequence: CASSEFGAVNQPQHF.

The chain carries TRBV7-8 and TRBJ1-5; 8 positions agree with TRBD1. Per the germline V gene, CDR1 is SGHVS and CDR2 is FQNEAQ. The V segment lost 8 bases and the J segment 2 bases; nucleotides outside the gene matches: 14. CDR3 length: 17 amino acids. The CDR3, as DNA: TGTGCCAGCTCAAGGCAGGGGGCGACCCGCGGCAATCAGCCCCAGCATTTT. Translation: CASSRQGATRGNQPQHF.

This clone was counted between two and nine times. The rearrangement uses TRBV27 and TRBJ1-1, with a tentative D call TRBD1 (5 bases). With 6 bases removed from V and 6 bases from J, the gap between germline ends came to 17 bases. Germline CDR1 is MNHEY and CDR2 is SMNVEV (reference sequence). The length of the CDR3 is 14 residues. DNA for the CDR3: TGTGCCAGCAGCAATGGGGGACTATTCTCTGAAGCTTTCTTT. Amino acids: CASSNGGLFSEAFF.

The rearrangement links TRBV28 to TRBJ2-7; no clear D. The germline V gene encodes CDR1 MDHEN and CDR2 SYDVKM. Deletions cut 7 bases from V and 7 bases from J, with 20 bases between. The CDR3 consists of 14 residues. This CDR3 is CASTQGSGFGEQYF. The CDR3 nucleotides are TGTGCCAGCACTCAAGGCTCGGGTTTCGGAGAGCAGTACTTC.

This clone occurred once. This chain links TRBV4-2 with TRBJ2-3; possible D gene TRBD2, 6 bases. V was shortened by 5 bases and J by 0 bases, with 15 bases between the two germline ends. The CDR3 covers 16 residues. Germline V lookup: CDR1 LGHNA, CDR2 YNFKEQ. CDR3 nucleotide sequence: TGTGCCAGCAGCACGCGGGACTTCCCTAGCACAGATACGCAGTATTTT. This sequence encodes CASSTRDFPSTDTQYF.

The count of this clone is one. The rearrangement joins TRBV7-8 to TRBJ2-7; 11 bases are shared with TRBD1. The V gene's germline CDR1 is SGHVS and CDR2 FQNEAQ. Germline trimming cut 4 bases from V and 3 bases from J; bases unmatched to any gene: 5. The CDR3 sequence is 15 residues long. This CDR3 reads CASSSGTGGFYEQYF. The CDR3 nucleotides read TGTGCCAGCAGCTCCGGGACAGGGGGTTTCTACGAGCAGTACTTC.

About this clone: This same CDR3 is encoded by further DNA sequences in the sample. V is TRBV27 and J is TRBJ2-2; D is undetermined. V was trimmed by 5 bases and J by 5 bases, leaving 9 bases between them. Germline lookup yields CDR1 MNHEY and CDR2 SMNVEV (reference sequence). The CDR3 length is 13 residues. The CDR3 DNA sequence: TGTGCCAGCAGTCTCCGTGGGACCGGGGAGCTGTTTTTT. Translation: CASSLRGTGELFF.

The chain is built from TRBV5-6 and TRBJ1-2, with D tentatively TRBD1 (5 bases). There are 13 residues in the CDR3. The germline V gene has CDR1 SGHDT and CDR2 YYEEEE. V was cut by 2 bases and J by 4 bases, with 9 bases left in between. CDR3 bases: TGTGCCAGCAGCTTAGGGGTCAGCTATGGCTACACCTTC. This codes for CASSLGVSYGYTF.

V and J are TRBV6-1 and TRBJ1-5; unclear D gene. The CDR3 is made up of 15 amino acids. Looked up from germline, CDR1 is MNHNS and CDR2 is SASEGT. V lost 0 bases, J lost 0 bases, and 6 bases lay in between. CDR3 amino acids: CASSEAHVSNQPQHF. CDR3 DNA sequence: TGTGCCAGCAGTGAAGCGCACGTTAGCAATCAGCCCCAGCATTTT.

About this clone itself: At one of its ends the junction is not consistent with the germline gene, which may arise from a read error. The sample carries other DNA sequences with the same CDR3. This chain links TRBV5-6 with TRBJ2-7; the D is unclear. CDR1 is SGHDT and CDR2 is YYEEEE in the germline V gene. The CDR3 runs to 11 residues. The CDR3 nucleotides read TGTGCCAGCAGCTCGAATTACGAGCAGTACTTT. It yields the protein CASSSNYEQYF.

The rearrangement joins TRBV11-2 to TRBJ1-2, with 7 bases aligning to TRBD1. With V trimmed by 5 bases and J by 3 bases, 9 bases remained unmatched. The germline V gene has CDR1 SGHAT and CDR2 FQNNGV. This CDR3 spans 15 amino acids. CDR3 DNA: TGTGCCAGCAGCATCACCCACGACAGGGACTATGGCTACACCTTC. Its translation is CASSITHDRDYGYTF. Full variable domain (outside the CDR3, taken from reference TRBV11-2 and TRBJ1-2): EAGVAQSPRYKIIEKRQSVAFWCNPISGHATLYWYQQILGQGPKLLIQFQNNGVVDDSQLPKDRFSAERLKGVDSTLKIQPAKLEDSAVYLCASSITHDRDYGYTFGSGTRLTVV.

Points on this clone: The same CDR3 also results from other DNA sequences found in this sample. The V gene is TRBV28, the J gene TRBJ2-7, with 8 bases aligning to TRBD2. CDR3 length: 14 residues. The trim removed 6 bases at V and 1 base at J, leaving 5 bases unmatched. The germline V gene has CDR1 MDHEN and CDR2 SYDVKM. CDR3 DNA: TGTGCCAGCAGCCGCAGCGGGAGTTCCTACGAGCAGTACTTC. Amino acids: CASSRSGSSYEQYF. The entire variable domain, with the rest obtained from reference TRBV28 and TRBJ2-7, is as follows: DVKVTQSSRYLVKRTGEKVFLECVQDMDHENMFWYRQDPGLGLRLIYFSYDVKMKEKGDIPEGYSVSREKKERFSLILESASTNQTSMYLCASSRSGSSYEQYFGPGTRLTVT.

This clone was observed a handful of times. The sample has other DNA sequences that encode this CDR3 too. The chain carries TRBV28 and TRBJ1-5; no clear D gene. This CDR3 is built from 14 residues. Trimming pared 3 bases from V and 0 bases from J, leaving 6 bases between. Per germline, CDR1 MDHEN and CDR2 SYDVKM. The CDR3: CASSFVNSNQPQHF. The CDR3 coding sequence is TGTGCCAGCAGTTTCGTAAATAGCAATCAGCCCCAGCATTTT.

The J gene is TRBJ1-2, the V gene TRBV21-1; the DNA was not compared with TRBD1, the D call given in the table. TRBV21-1 is reported as a pseudogene. The CDR3 loop spans 14 amino acids. The CDR3 DNA is TGTGCCAGCAGCAAATTGGGCAAGAACTATGGCTACACCTTC. Encoded protein: CASSKLGKNYGYTF.

Written as DNA, the CDR3 is TGTGCCACGGCGGACCCTCACGGAGCTGAAGCTTTCTTT. Translation gives CATADPHGAEAFF. The rearrangement uses TRBV15 and TRBJ1-1; D ambiguous. V shed 9 bases and J shed 6 bases, with 17 bases lying between them. The CDR3 is 13 residues long. Germline V CDR1 and CDR2: LNHNV, YYDKDF (reference sequence).

A single count supports this clone. For the CDR3, the DNA is TGTGCCAGCAGTTTAAGGGGACAGGGAAGCTCCTACGAGCAGTACTTC. Translated: CASSLRGQGSSYEQYF. V gene TRBV27 combines with J gene TRBJ2-7; 9 bases map to TRBD1. Germline V gives CDR1 MNHEY, CDR2 SMNVEV (reference sequence). Trimming cost V 2 bases and J 0 bases; bases outside gene matches: 5. The CDR3 extends over 16 amino acids.

This sequence joins TRBV7-9 and TRBJ2-3; TRBD2 matches 8 bases. Germline V gene lookup returns CDR1 SEHNR and CDR2 FQNEAQ (reference sequence). J gave up 8 bases and V 5 bases, and 9 bases lay outside the gene matches. The CDR3 totals 14 residues. The CDR3 DNA reads TGTGCCAGCAGCCCCGGGACTAGGGGTGGTACGCAGTATTTT. Translated: CASSPGTRGGTQYF.

The chain joins TRBV7-9 to TRBJ2-7; a weak D match, TRBD2 (6 bases). Germline-derived CDR1 and CDR2 are SEHNR and FQNEAQ (reference sequence). The V and J ends lost 1 base and 3 bases respectively, with 13 bases between them. The CDR3 contains 15 residues. CDR3 nucleotide sequence: TGTGCCAGCAGCTTAGTGGGGGGACCGGGCTACGAGCAGTACTTC. Amino acids: CASSLVGGPGYEQYF.

The genes are TRBV28 and TRBJ1-3; tentative D call: TRBD1 (6 bases). The CDR3 extends over 14 amino acids. V shed 6 bases and J shed 1 base, with 10 bases lying between them. Germline V gives CDR1 MDHEN, CDR2 SYDVKM. This CDR3 reads CASRAQGSGNTIYF. CDR3 sequence (DNA): TGTGCCAGCAGGGCACAGGGATCTGGAAACACCATATATTTT.

V is TRBV4-1 and J is TRBJ2-4; TRBD2 matches at 10 bases. The CDR3 runs to 17 residues. Germline CDR1 reads MGHRA; CDR2 reads YSYEKL. V lost 4 bases to trimming and J lost 6 bases; unmatched junction nucleotides: 12. The CDR3 loop reads CASSPRVQREGPNIQYF. For the CDR3, the DNA is TGCGCCAGCAGCCCCCGAGTCCAGCGGGAGGGCCCAAACATTCAGTACTTC.

The chain combines TRBV7-3 with TRBJ2-7; TRBD2 aligns across 11 bases. Germline loops: CDR1 SGHTA, CDR2 FQGTGA. Trimming cost V 0 bases and J 10 bases; bases outside gene matches: 2. This CDR3 region has 13 residues. As DNA, the CDR3 is TGTGCCAGCAGCTTAACGGGACTAGCGGATCAGTACTTC. Translated, it gives CASSLTGLADQYF.

This rearrangement joins TRBV28 to TRBJ1-2; D is perhaps TRBD1 (5 bases). CDR1 is MDHEN, CDR2 SYDVKM, per germline. The CDR3 length is 14 residues. V lost 4 bases to trimming and J lost 3 bases, with 12 bases between them. The CDR3 nucleotides read TGTGCCAGCAGTTCCGCCGGAGGGGACTATGGCTACACCTTC. Translated, it gives CASSSAGGDYGYTF.

The chain joins TRBV27 to TRBJ2-1; 11 positions agree with TRBD1. The CDR3 has 14 residues. Germline CDR1 reads MNHEY; CDR2 reads SMNVEV (reference sequence). Trimming took 7 bases from V and 5 from J; bases not matched to a gene: 4. The CDR3 coding sequence is TGTGCCAGCAAACGGGACAGGGGGGACAATGAGCAGTTCTTC. This sequence encodes CASKRDRGDNEQFF.

This CDR3 is CASSPRRLAGRNRAGELFF. The CDR3 DNA reads as TGTGCCAGCAGCCCTAGGAGACTAGCGGGCCGGAATCGGGCCGGGGAGCTGTTTTTT. This rearrangement joins TRBV28 to TRBJ2-2; TRBD2 aligns across 10 bases. Germline CDR1 reads MDHEN; CDR2 reads SYDVKM. The ends lost 6 bases at V and 6 bases at J; junction bases unmatched: 19. This CDR3 has 19 amino acids.

The chain joins TRBV18 to TRBJ2-2, with TRBD1 identical over 10 bases. Germline CDR1 and CDR2: KGHSH and LQKENI. The V segment lost 3 bases and the J segment 3 bases; nucleotides outside the gene matches: 10. There are 18 residues in the CDR3. This CDR3 is CASSPNKGGTGDTGELFF. In DNA form, the CDR3 reads TGTGCCAGCTCACCTAATAAAGGCGGGACAGGGGACACCGGGGAGCTGTTTTTT.

This chain joins TRBV28 and TRBJ2-7, with D unclear. Germline CDR1 MDHEN, CDR2 SYDVKM. V was cut by 6 bases and J by 2 bases, with 20 bases left in between. This CDR3 is 16 amino acids long. The CDR3 DNA sequence: TGTGCCAGCAGCCGATCGAGTGTCGTAGAAGCCTACGAGCAGTACTTC. Protein: CASSRSSVVEAYEQYF.